A single sample is the source of the 27 T cell receptor beta chains below, sequenced in a study of graft-versus-host responses after intestinal transplantation (dated by TCRdb to the early 2020s). Interpreted using the paper, the time point label stands for: cells obtained before transplantation from donor or recipient. No antigen is known for these receptors. Library creation used the immunoSEQ multiplex PCR assay. TCRdb's version of the immuneACCESS table is confined to in-frame rearrangements and falls short of the full clone set. An unresolved V gene accounts for under half of the shortfall where checked; the remainder is of unknown origin. The sample contains roughly 120,000 clones, approximately 95% of them found a single time. The ten largest clones capture more than 2.5% of the sample. Sequences were derived from unstimulated CD8+ T cells sorted from spleen or lymph node cells, sampled before intestinal transplant. The receptors were sampled from a human donor who received an intestinal transplant.

This chain joins TRBV7-6 and TRBJ2-1, with 13 bases matching TRBD2. This CDR3 contains 15 residues. The ends lost 4 bases at V and 4 bases at J; junction bases unmatched: 1. The germline CDR1 and CDR2 sequences are SGHVS and FNYEAQ. The CDR3 sequence: CASSSGLAGYNEQFF. Written as DNA, the CDR3 is TGTGCCAGCAGCTCGGGACTAGCGGGGTACAATGAGCAGTTCTTC. The whole variable domain, filled in from reference TRBV7-6 and TRBJ2-1, reads GAGVSQSPRYKVTKRGQDVALRCDPISGHVSLYWYRQALGQGPEFLTYFNYEAQQDKSGLPNDRFSAERPEGSISTLTIQRTEQRDSAMYRCASSSGLAGYNEQFFGPGTRLTVL.

CDR3 nucleotides: TGCGCCAGCAGCCCGTACCTAGCGGGAGGGTACGCAGATACGCAGTATTTT. It codes for CASSPYLAGGYADTQYF. V is TRBV5-1 and J is TRBJ2-3; 12 nucleotides agree with TRBD2. The V gene's germline CDR1 is SGHRS and CDR2 YFSETQ. The V and J ends lost 4 bases and 4 bases, in that order; junction bases with no gene match: 10. CDR3 size: 17 residues. Full variable domain (rest looked up from reference TRBV5-1 and TRBJ2-3): KAGVTQTPRYLIKTRGQQVTLSCSPISGHRSVSWYQQTPGQGLQFLFEYFSETQRNKGNFPGRFSGRQFSNSRSEMNVSTLELGDSALYLCASSPYLAGGYADTQYFGPGTRLTVL.

V and J are TRBV19 and TRBJ2-3; D is perhaps TRBD1 or TRBD2 (5 bases each). Trimming shortened V by 8 bases and J by 1 base, and 22 bases separated the two germline ends. CDR1 LNHDA and CDR2 SQIVND come from the germline V gene (reference sequence). The CDR3 runs 17 residues. As DNA, the CDR3 is TGTGCCAGTCCGGACCGGGGACCAAGATCGGGCACAGATACGCAGTATTTT. Amino acid sequence: CASPDRGPRSGTDTQYF.

This clone has more than one count but fewer than ten. V is TRBV7-8 and J is TRBJ2-1, with D maybe TRBD2 (6 bases). This CDR3 region has 15 residues. The V gene lost 1 base and the J gene lost 2 bases, with 9 bases spanning the gap. CDR1 is SGHVS, CDR2 FQNEAQ, per germline. Here the CDR3 reads CASSLVSGAYNEQFF. The CDR3, as DNA: TGTGCCAGCAGCTTAGTGTCGGGGGCCTACAATGAGCAGTTCTTC.

The genes are TRBV4-1 and TRBJ2-1; D possibly corresponds to TRBD1 (6 bases). The CDR3 spans 14 residues. Germline V gives CDR1 MGHRA, CDR2 YSYEKL. V lost 4 bases, J lost 4 bases, and 11 bases lay in between. In DNA, the CDR3 is TGCGCCAGCAGCCCCGGACAGCAGTACAATGAGCAGTTCTTC. It specifies CASSPGQQYNEQFF.

The genes are TRBV5-4 and TRBJ2-2; 8 nucleotides line up with TRBD1. The CDR3 runs to 16 residues. Germline V gene lookup returns CDR1 SGHNT and CDR2 YYREEE (reference sequence). The V gene end was trimmed by 0 bases and the J gene end by 5 bases; junction bases not matched to a gene: 6. The CDR3 DNA follows: TGTGCCAGCAGCTTGGGGGGACAGGTCAGGACCGGGGAGCTGTTTTTT. Translation gives CASSLGGQVRTGELFF.

This sequence joins TRBV28 and TRBJ2-5, with a weak D call TRBD2 (6 bases). The germline V and J ends were trimmed by 5 bases and 4 bases, with 14 bases remaining between them. The CDR3 has 14 amino acids. Germline CDR1 and CDR2: MDHEN and SYDVKM. The CDR3: CASSPSTSSETQYF. The DNA for the CDR3 is TGTGCCAGCAGTCCGTCGACTAGTTCAGAGACCCAGTACTTC.

About this clone: At the DNA level, this CDR3 is encoded by other sequences in the same sample as well. The chain links TRBV18 to TRBJ2-7; D gene uncertain. The CDR3 runs to 13 residues. V dropped 2 bases and J dropped 2 bases, with 7 bases sitting between them. Germline lookup yields CDR1 KGHSH and CDR2 LQKENI. CDR3 sequence (DNA): TGTGCCAGCTCACCAACCGCCACCTACGAGCAGTACTTC. It encodes CASSPTATYEQYF.

Notes on this clone: Other DNA sequences within the sample encode an identical CDR3. The chain couples TRBV4-1 to TRBJ1-5; D is undetermined. Germline V gene data show CDR1 as MGHRA and CDR2 as YSYEKL. V lost 3 bases to trimming and J lost 4 bases, with 4 bases between them. This CDR3 contains 12 residues. CDR3 sequence reads: CASSQGNQPQHF. The DNA for the CDR3 is TGCGCCAGCAGCCAGGGTAATCAGCCCCAGCATTTT.

The chain employs TRBV7-8 and TRBJ2-1, with TRBD2 matching over 12 bases. CDR1 and CDR2 (germline): SGHVS, FQNEAQ. The junction had 12 bases not matched to a gene; V was cut back by 6 bases and J by 9 bases. This CDR3 spans 16 amino acids. In DNA form, the CDR3 reads TGTGCCAGCAGTCCAGGGGCTAGCGGGAGGGATGGTGAGCAGTTCTTC. Residues: CASSPGASGRDGEQFF.

The chain employs TRBV7-2 and TRBJ2-7; 8 bases align to TRBD2. Germline CDR1 reads SGHTA; CDR2 reads FQGNSA. The length of the CDR3 is 16 residues. V lost 4 bases to trimming and J lost 0 bases; unmatched junction nucleotides: 8. For the CDR3, the DNA is TGTGCCAGCAGCTCTTTAGCGGGATCGAGCTCCTACGAGCAGTACTTC. It translates to CASSSLAGSSSYEQYF.

The J gene is TRBJ2-7, the V gene TRBV5-6; possibly TRBD2 for D (6 bases). V was trimmed by 4 bases and J by 6 bases, leaving 11 bases between them. The germline CDR1 and CDR2 sequences are SGHDT and YYEEEE. The CDR3 runs to 12 residues. CDR3 in DNA: TGTGCCAGCAGCCCGGGAGCGGGCGAGCAGTACTTC. This encodes CASSPGAGEQYF.

The CDR3 reads CASSETGTEAFF. Here the CDR3 DNA reads TGTGCCAGCAGCGAAACAGGGACTGAAGCTTTCTTT. This chain uses TRBV7-9 with TRBJ1-1; possibly TRBD1 for D (6 bases). The V end lost 5 bases, the J end lost 5 bases, and 9 bases lay between the germline ends. Germline CDR1 SEHNR, CDR2 FQNEAQ (reference sequence). The CDR3 spans 12 residues.

J is TRBJ1-5 and V is TRBV6-5; 8 positions agree with TRBD1. The ends lost 6 bases at V and 3 bases at J; junction bases unmatched: 7. Looked up from germline, CDR1 is MNHEY and CDR2 is SVGAGI. The CDR3 loop spans 15 amino acids. The CDR3 sequence: CASRITGGINQPQHF. CDR3 sequence (DNA): TGTGCCAGCAGGATAACAGGGGGGATCAATCAGCCCCAGCATTTT.

The chain combines TRBV28 with TRBJ1-2; 7 bases fit TRBD1. CDR3 length: 13 residues. The V segment lost 4 bases and the J segment 7 bases; nucleotides outside the gene matches: 6. Germline CDR1 MDHEN, CDR2 SYDVKM. The CDR3 DNA reads TGTGCCAGCAGTTGGTCAGGGGGATCTGGCTACACCTTC. Translated: CASSWSGGSGYTF.

V usage is TRBV28 and J usage is TRBJ2-5; 10 bases match TRBD1. Germline CDR1 reads MDHEN; CDR2 reads SYDVKM. The J segment lost 1 base and the V segment lost 5 bases, leaving 7 bases of the junction unmatched. This CDR3 spans 16 amino acids. The DNA of the CDR3 is TGTGCCAGCAGTGATCCGGGACAGGGGACCCAAGAGACCCAGTACTTC. Amino acids: CASSDPGQGTQETQYF.

The V and J genes are TRBV10-1 and TRBJ2-1; D remains ambiguous. The V gene lost 5 bases and the J gene lost 6 bases, with 11 bases spanning the gap. Germline V CDR1 and CDR2: WNHNN, SYGVQD (reference sequence). This CDR3 contains 13 residues. CDR3 sequence reads: CASSLNSLNEQFF. Written as DNA, the CDR3 is TGCGCCAGCAGTCTAAACTCACTCAATGAGCAGTTCTTC.

CDR3 DNA sequence: TGTGCCAGCAGTTCCCCCCGGGACACTAATCAGCCCCAGCATTTT. This sequence encodes CASSSPRDTNQPQHF. This rearrangement joins TRBV6-6 to TRBJ1-5; weak D call: TRBD1 (6 bases). Per germline, CDR1 MNHNY and CDR2 SVGAGI (reference sequence). CDR3 length: 15 amino acids. Deletions cut 4 bases from V and 4 bases from J, with 14 bases between.

The chain couples TRBV6-1 to TRBJ2-7, with 7 bases lining up with TRBD1. Losses at the gene ends were 5 bases for V and 0 bases for J; bases not matched to a gene: 7. CDR1 and CDR2 from the germline V gene are MNHNS and SASEGT. CDR3 length equals 15 residues. In nucleotides, the CDR3 is TGTGCCAGCAGTTGGGTTGGGGACAGCTCCTACGAGCAGTACTTC. Encoded protein: CASSWVGDSSYEQYF.

This sequence joins TRBV27 and TRBJ2-7, with TRBD1 identical over 7 bases. CDR1 and CDR2 (germline): MNHEY, SMNVEV (reference sequence). Losses at the gene ends were 5 bases for V and 3 bases for J; bases not matched to a gene: 7. The CDR3 runs 14 residues. CDR3 residues: CASSLRDRLYEQYF. The CDR3 region has the DNA TGTGCCAGCAGTCTCCGGGACAGACTCTACGAGCAGTACTTC.

V usage is TRBV6-6 and J usage is TRBJ2-7; 8 bases map to TRBD1. This CDR3 comprises 13 residues. The ends lost 8 bases at V and 1 base at J; junction bases unmatched: 4. Germline CDR1 is MNHNY and CDR2 is SVGAGI (reference sequence). The CDR3 DNA is TGTGCCAGCGGGTGGGACAGGTCCTACGAGCAGTACTTC. Amino acids: CASGWDRSYEQYF.

The chain has TRBV27 and TRBJ1-2; D remains unclear. This CDR3 has 13 residues. The germline V gene encodes CDR1 MNHEY and CDR2 SMNVEV (reference sequence). V was clipped by 10 bases and J by 2 bases, with 14 bases between them. The CDR3, as DNA: TGTGCCACGAGTCCGGGATTGAACTATGGCTACACCTTC. This gives the protein CATSPGLNYGYTF.

This rearrangement joins TRBV11-3 to TRBJ2-7, with TRBD1 matching 7 bases. V was pared by 1 base and J by 6 bases, with 3 bases of the junction left unmatched. The CDR3 contains 13 residues. Per germline, CDR1 SGHNT and CDR2 YENEEA. Here the CDR3 DNA reads TGTGCCAGCAGCTTAGGACAGGGACGCGAGCAGTACTTC. This gives the protein CASSLGQGREQYF.

This clone was detected once. The chain links TRBV15 to TRBJ2-5, with D tentatively TRBD2 (5 bases). The CDR3 sequence is 15 residues long. Germline V CDR1 and CDR2: LNHNV, YYDKDF (reference sequence). Trimming shortened V by 0 bases and J by 1 base, and 9 bases separated the two germline ends. The CDR3 is CATSRDPGLQETQYF. Written as DNA, the CDR3 is TGTGCCACCAGCAGAGATCCTGGACTCCAAGAGACCCAGTACTTC.

The chain has TRBV7-9 and TRBJ1-2; a weak D match, TRBD1 (5 bases). The CDR3 is 12 amino acids. Germline V gene sequence: CDR1 SEHNR, CDR2 FQNEAQ (reference sequence). Trimming pared 0 bases from V and 10 bases from J, leaving 9 bases between. The chain's CDR3 is CASSLAGDLYTF. Written as DNA, the CDR3 is TGTGCCAGCAGCTTAGCGGGGGATCTCTACACCTTC.

This rearrangement joins TRBV10-1 to TRBJ2-7; D not certain. V gave up 1 base and J gave up 4 bases, with 14 bases separating them. The germline V gene has CDR1 WNHNN and CDR2 SYGVQD (reference sequence). The CDR3 loop spans 15 amino acids. This CDR3 is CASSELRVKGYEQYF. The CDR3 nucleotides are TGCGCCAGCAGTGAGTTAAGGGTAAAGGGATACGAGCAGTACTTC.

The rearrangement uses TRBV14 and TRBJ1-1; D uncertain. This CDR3 comprises 14 residues. Looked up from germline, CDR1 is SGHDN and CDR2 is FVKESK. V gave up 4 bases and J gave up 1 base, with 10 bases separating them. The CDR3 region is CASSLGWGNTEAFF. CDR3 coding DNA: TGTGCCAGCAGCCTAGGATGGGGGAACACTGAAGCTTTCTTT.